Described below is a single T cell receptor (beta chain) sequence and its context. This entry is derived from a study of cytomegalovirus exposure and HLA in healthy donors. The PCR contained 60 Vbeta and 13 Jbeta primers. This table comes from immunoSEQ multiplex PCR, and its TCRdb copy is limited to in-frame clones, with some not included. There are fewer than 200,000 clones in the sample; 80% occur only once, and 4.5% lies in the top ten. Source material: PBMCs. The sequence was collected from a woman aged 50 to 60 in good health and CMV-seropositive.

CDR3 in DNA: TGTGCCAGCAGCCTGGGACAGGGGACCACCGGGGAGCTGTTTTTT. This encodes CASSLGQGTTGELFF. This chain links TRBV27 with TRBJ2-2; 10 nucleotides line up with TRBD1. V trimming: 6 bases; J trimming: 4 bases; junction bases outside the gene matches: 5. Germline V lookup: CDR1 MNHEY, CDR2 SMNVEV (reference sequence). The CDR3 has 15 residues.